This TCR beta chain was recorded in a study of control samples from healthy donors and cancer patients (dated by TCRdb to the early 2020s). For this clone: Its antigen remains undetermined. No quality values exist for individual bases; no much larger clone is one base distant.

Library generation was performed with the immunoSEQ multiplex PCR assay. This is the immuneACCESS table as TCRdb keeps it, with only in-frame sequences that have V and J called. A part of the clones is gone; compared with another copy, unresolved V genes explain less than half, and the rest is unexplained. The sample table contains hundreds of thousands of clones; only one count was recorded for more than 80% of them. The ten most abundant clones make up about 6.3% of the sample. The CDR3 sequence holds 15 residues, the cysteine and phenylalanine included. Only the CDR3 part of the read is kept: 45 bases, read in frame from the first base. V is clipped by 4 bases and J by 5 bases, and the sequence between their germline boundaries is 16 bases long. The CDR1 and CDR2 encoded by the germline V gene are SGHTA and FQGNSA.

The V and J segments used are TRBV7-2 and TRBJ2-3; the D gene remains uncertain. The receptor comes from a man aged 35-49 years with head and neck cancer. The material sequenced was PBMCs. The CDR3 region: CASSSRATDLDTQYF. The DNA sequence is TGTGCCAGCAGCTCCCGGGCCACAGACCTAGATACGCAGTATTTT.